This T cell receptor (beta chain) was sequenced during a study of blood T cells in healthy people across ages. Germline values: CDR1 SGHRS, CDR2 YFSETQ. The CDR3 covers 13 residues. Between the trimmed V and J ends, which lost 4 bases and 2 bases, there was a span of 9 bases. Through a sample-barcoded 5' primer and a J-beta primer mix, a second PCR was run for about 7 to 12 cycles. TCRdb called the 5' RACE reads again in MiXCR, with one record for every CDR3 protein. The data hold around 800,000 distinct CDR3 sequences, with about 53% observed a single time. This chain links TRBV5-1 with TRBJ2-5; no firm D call. The receptor's source is a man at least 80 years old in good health. The sequencing sample was made of blood. CDR3 amino acids: CASSRLEQETQYF. In nucleotides, the CDR3 is TGCGCCAGCAGCAGGTTAGAACAAGAGACCCAGTACTTC.